This TCR beta chain appears in the sequencing data of a study of blood T cells in healthy people across ages. Study-wide findings and caveats: A greater number of naive CD4+ cells and higher diversity distinguished long-lived donors from aged donors.

V trimming: 2 bases; J trimming: 0 bases; junction bases outside the gene matches: 12. Germline V lookup: CDR1 DFQATT, CDR2 SNEGSKA (reference sequence). This CDR3 spans 19 amino acids. Combining a sample-barcoded 5' primer with a J-beta primer mix, a second PCR ran for about 7 to 11 cycles. Each sample yielded at least 2.5 million CDR3-containing paired-end reads. MiXCR was run by TCRdb on the 5' RACE reads, yielding one entry per CDR3 protein. This table holds over 500,000 distinct CDR3 sequences, around 27% found once. This clonotype has more than one count but fewer than ten. Its antigen is currently unknown. The data also belong to a second study, concerning T cells of mothers and their children.

The sequencing sample was made of blood. This receptor was obtained from a boy between 2 and 10 years old in good health. V is TRBV20-1 and J is TRBJ2-4, with 11 nucleotides matching TRBD2. The CDR3 DNA sequence: TGCAGTGCTAGAAAAGCCCCGACTAGCGGGACCCTAGCCAAAAACATTCAGTACTTC. This codes for CSARKAPTSGTLAKNIQYF.